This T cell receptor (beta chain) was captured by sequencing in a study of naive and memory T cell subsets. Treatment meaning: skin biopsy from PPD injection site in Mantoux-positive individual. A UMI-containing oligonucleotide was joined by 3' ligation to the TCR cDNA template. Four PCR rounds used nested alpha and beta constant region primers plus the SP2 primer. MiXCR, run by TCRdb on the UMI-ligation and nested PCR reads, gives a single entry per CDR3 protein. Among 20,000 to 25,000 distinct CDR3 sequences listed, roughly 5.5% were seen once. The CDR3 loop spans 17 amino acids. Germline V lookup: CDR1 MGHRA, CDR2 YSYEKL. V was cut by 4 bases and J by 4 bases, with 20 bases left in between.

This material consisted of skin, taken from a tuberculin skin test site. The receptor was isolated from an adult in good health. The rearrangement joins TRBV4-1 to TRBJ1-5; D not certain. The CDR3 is CASSPTRRGGSNQPQHF. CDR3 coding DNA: TGCGCCAGCAGCCCGACTCGCCGGGGTGGGTCAAATCAGCCCCAGCATTTT.